Shown below are 5 T cell receptor beta chains from a single sample sequenced in a study of blood T cell repertoires in COVID-19. Method: immunoSEQ multiplex PCR; TCRdb's copy keeps in-frame clones and lacks some. The sample carries several thousand clones, 80% recorded once. Sample: peripheral blood. The receptors originated from a man aged 70-80 years with active COVID-19.

The chain links TRBV27 to TRBJ1-2, with D possibly TRBD1 on 5 matching bases. CDR3 length: 13 residues. The V and J ends lost 5 bases and 0 bases respectively, with 7 bases between them. Germline V lookup: CDR1 MNHEY, CDR2 SMNVEV (reference sequence). The CDR3 protein is CASSMTANYGYTF. CDR3 sequence (DNA): TGTGCCAGCAGTATGACAGCTAACTATGGCTACACCTTC.

About this clone: A junction boundary mismatches the germline segment, possibly from a read error. The J gene is TRBJ1-5, the V gene TRBV28, with 9 bases matching TRBD1. Per the germline V gene, CDR1 is MDHEN and CDR2 is SYDVKM. CDR3 length: 15 amino acids. CDR3 sequence reads: CASSLATGGKQPQHF. The DNA for the CDR3 is TGTGCCAGCAGTTTAGCAACAGGGGGCAAACAGCCCCAGCATTTT.

This clone was seen a few times. The V and J genes are TRBV5-5 and TRBJ2-1, with 7 bases matching TRBD2. The germline V gene encodes CDR1 SGHKS and CDR2 YYEKEE (reference sequence). This CDR3 is built from 15 residues. The V segment lost 0 bases and the J segment 6 bases; nucleotides outside the gene matches: 6. CDR3 DNA sequence: TGTGCCAGCAGCTTGGCAGGCGGGAGTATCAATGAGCAGTTCTTC. It yields the protein CASSLAGGSINEQFF.

The chain links TRBV6-6 to TRBJ1-2; D may be TRBD1 (6 bases). The germline V gene has CDR1 MNHNY and CDR2 SVGAGI (reference sequence). This CDR3 has 14 residues. The V end was cut by 10 bases, the J end by 5 bases, with 20 bases between. The DNA for the CDR3 is TGTGCCACCGACACTACAGGGCTTACGTATGGCTACACCTTC. Translation: CATDTTGLTYGYTF.

The count of this clone is one. J is TRBJ1-5 and V is TRBV28; TRBD1 matches at 7 bases. The CDR3 contains 14 residues. Per the germline V gene, CDR1 is MDHEN and CDR2 is SYDVKM. The V and J ends lost 6 bases and 6 bases, in that order; junction bases with no gene match: 8. Written as DNA, the CDR3 is TGTGCCAGCAGCTCCCCGGGACAGATTCAGCCCCAGCATTTT. Its protein product is CASSSPGQIQPQHF. Variable domain in full (rest from reference TRBV28 and TRBJ1-5): DVKVTQSSRYLVKRTGEKVFLECVQDMDHENMFWYRQDPGLGLRLIYFSYDVKMKEKGDIPEGYSVSREKKERFSLILESASTNQTSMYLCASSSPGQIQPQHFGDGTRLSIL.